This paragraph reports one T cell receptor (beta chain). Its antigen is unidentified. Germline CDR1 is SGHTA and CDR2 is FQGNSA. The CDR3 spans 15 residues. Trimming removed 2 bases at V and 4 bases at J, with 13 bases between. Libraries were made from TCR beta cDNA, and they carried unique molecular identifiers. A single record per CDR3 protein comes from TCRdb applying MiXCR to the PCR reads. The table includes about 570,000 distinct CDR3 sequences, roughly 34% detected once. The data originate from a study of post-analysis software for immune sequencing data. The wider study: The cohort encompassed relapsing-remitting, secondary progressive and progressive-relapsing multiple sclerosis disease courses. Study-level results: Compared against controls, patients with multiple sclerosis displayed significantly lower normalized Chao1 diversity. Controls showed lower frequencies than patients for roughly five TRBV segments, and TRBV5-6, TRBV5-1 and TRBV20-1 were among these.

Sequencing was done on a sample of blood. The rearrangement links TRBV7-2 to TRBJ2-3; D not certain. The sequence derives from a girl younger than 18 with multiple sclerosis. The DNA of the CDR3 is TGTGCCAGCAGCTTAAGGATATACGGTGCAGATACGCAGTATTTT. Its translation: CASSLRIYGADTQYF.